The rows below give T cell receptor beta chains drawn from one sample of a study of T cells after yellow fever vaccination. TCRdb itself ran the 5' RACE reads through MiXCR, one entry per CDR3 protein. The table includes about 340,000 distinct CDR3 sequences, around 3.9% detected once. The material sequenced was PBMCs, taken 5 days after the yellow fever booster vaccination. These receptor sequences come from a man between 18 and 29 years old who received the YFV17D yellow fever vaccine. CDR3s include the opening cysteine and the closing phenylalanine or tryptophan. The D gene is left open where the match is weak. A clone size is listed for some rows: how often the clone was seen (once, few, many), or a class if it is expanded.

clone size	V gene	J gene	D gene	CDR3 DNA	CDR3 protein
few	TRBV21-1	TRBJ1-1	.	TGTGCCAGCAGCAAAGGACAGGGGCCCACTGAAGCTTTCTTT	CASSKGQGPTEAFF
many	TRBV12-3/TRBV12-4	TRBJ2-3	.	TGTGCCAGCAGCCCCGGGACTGTCACAGATACGCAGTATTTT	CASSPGTVTDTQYF
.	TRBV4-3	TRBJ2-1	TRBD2	TGCGCCAGCAGCCAAGCCCCCCGGGGGGGCGGAGGGAATGAGCAGTTCTTC	CASSQAPRGGGGNEQFF
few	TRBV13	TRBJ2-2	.	TGTGCCAGCAGATTTAGTAGGCTGAGGAGGACCGGGGAGCTGTTTTTT	CASRFSRLRRTGELFF
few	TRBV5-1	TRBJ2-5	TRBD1	TGCGCCAGCAGCTTGGCCGACAGGGAAGAGACCCAGTACTTC	CASSLADREETQYF
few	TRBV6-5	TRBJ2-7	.	TGTGCCAGCAGCCCAGGACTGGGCAACGAGCAGTACTTC	CASSPGLGNEQYF
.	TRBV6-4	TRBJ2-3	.	TGTGCCAGCAGCCTCCGACTAGGAGAACGCACAGATACGCAGTATTTT	CASSLRLGERTDTQYF
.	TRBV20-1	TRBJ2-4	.	TGCAGTGCTAGTTCGGGGACTGTAGCCAAAAACATTCAGTACTTC	CSASSGTVAKNIQYF
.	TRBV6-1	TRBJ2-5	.	TGTGCCAGCAGTGAAGGGGGGACCCCGTACCAAGAGACCCAGTACTTC	CASSEGGTPYQETQYF
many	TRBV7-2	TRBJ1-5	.	TGTGCCAGCAGCTTAGCCCGGAATCAGCCCCAGCATTTT	CASSLARNQPQHF
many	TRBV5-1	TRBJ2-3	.	TGCGCCAGCAGCTTGGCCATAGGGTACACAGATACGCAGTATTTT	CASSLAIGYTDTQYF